The 6 T cell receptor beta chains in this list originate from one sample, sequenced in a study of breast tumors, draining lymph nodes, adjacent tissues (dated by TCRdb to 2015 to 2016). The library was obtained by multiplex PCR. Instrument used: Illumina HiSeq 2000. The public reads were reprocessed in TCRdb via fastp at Q25 and MiXCR, keeping in-frame beta chains. When rows share a CDR3 protein, they turn into one entry using the most common DNA and genes. This sample comprises over 200,000 distinct CDR3 sequences, less than 40% of them detected only once. Approximately 3.6% of the sample is in the top ten clones. The lymph node samples were taken from the axillary draining lymph nodes of breast cancer patients. Sample: axillary lymph node tissue. These receptor sequences come from a female donor with breast cancer. Some clones in this sample may be carry-over from other donors' samples.

Regarding this clonotype: Just one base apart from a much larger clone, this may be a read error. The V and J genes are TRBV9 and TRBJ2-1, with TRBD2 matching 13 bases. CDR3 length: 16 amino acids. CDR1 is SGDLS and CDR2 is YYNGEE in the germline V gene. The chain's CDR3 is CASSRLAGGVYNAQFF. The CDR3 nucleotides read TGTGCCAGCAGCCGACTAGCGGGGGGCGTCTACAATGCGCAGTTCTTC.

This clonotype was seen many times. V usage is TRBV10-3 and J usage is TRBJ2-2; maybe TRBD2 (5 bases). Germline loops: CDR1 ENHRY, CDR2 SYGVKD. V was cut by 0 bases and J by 0 bases, with 8 bases left in between. The CDR3 sequence is 16 residues long. CDR3 sequence: CAISESVGTNTGELFF. As DNA, the CDR3 is TGTGCCATCAGTGAGTCGGTCGGGACGAACACCGGGGAGCTGTTTTTT.

For this clonotype: A much larger clone sits a single nucleotide away, making a read error possible. The rearrangement joins TRBV11-2 to TRBJ1-4; TRBD1 is a possible D gene (5 bases). Germline lookup yields CDR1 SGHAT and CDR2 FQNNGV. This CDR3 has 15 amino acids. V was trimmed by 5 bases and J by 8 bases, leaving 18 bases between them. CDR3 in amino acids: CASSPLWGPNEKLFF. The CDR3 DNA reads as TGTGCCAGCAGCCCACTTTGGGGACCGAACGAAAAACTGTTTTTT. The full variable domain, in which reference TRBV11-2 and TRBJ1-4 provide the parts outside the CDR3, is EAGVAQSPRYKIIEKRQSVAFWCNPISGHATLYWYQQILGQGPKLLIQFQNNGVVDDSQLPKDRFSAERLKGVDSTLKIQPAKLEDSAVYLCASSPLWGPNEKLFFGSGTQLSVL.

This clonotype appeared a few times. One end of the junction varies from germline; a read error may be responsible. The CDR3 reads CASGLGDRGRNIQYF. CDR3 in DNA: TGTGCTAGTGGCTTGGGCGACAGGGGAAGAAACATTCAGTACTTC. This chain connects TRBV12-5 to TRBJ2-4; 8 nucleotides agree with TRBD1. The CDR3 is made up of 15 amino acids. Germline V gene sequence: CDR1 LGHNT, CDR2 FRNRAP.

This clonotype has a count of ten or more. CDR3 sequence: CSGVIAGAADTQYF. DNA for the CDR3: TGCAGTGGTGTAATAGCGGGAGCTGCAGATACGCAGTATTTT. The chain couples TRBV20-1 to TRBJ2-3; 9 bases map to TRBD2. From germline, CDR1 is DFQATT and CDR2 SNEGSKA (reference sequence). The ends lost 7 bases at V and 4 bases at J; junction bases unmatched: 9. The CDR3 runs to 14 residues.

This clonotype was picked up many times. The genes are TRBV6-2 or TRBV6-3 and TRBJ2-6; D is unclear. The CDR3 consists of 14 residues. The germline V gene encodes CDR1 MNHEY and CDR2 SVGEGT. V was clipped by 7 bases and J by 1 base, with 8 bases between them. CDR3 loop: CASKGRSGANVLTF. The CDR3 bases are TGTGCCAGCAAGGGAAGGTCTGGGGCCAACGTCCTGACTTTC.